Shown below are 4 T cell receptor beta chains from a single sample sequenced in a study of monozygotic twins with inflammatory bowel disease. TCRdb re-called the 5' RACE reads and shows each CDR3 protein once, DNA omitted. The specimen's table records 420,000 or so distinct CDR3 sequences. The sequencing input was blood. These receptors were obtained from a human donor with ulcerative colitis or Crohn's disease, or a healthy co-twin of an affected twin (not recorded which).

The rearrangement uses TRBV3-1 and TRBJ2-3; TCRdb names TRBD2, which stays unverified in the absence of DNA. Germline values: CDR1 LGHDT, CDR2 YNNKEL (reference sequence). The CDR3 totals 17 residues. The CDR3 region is CASSQGQRMTLTDTQYF.

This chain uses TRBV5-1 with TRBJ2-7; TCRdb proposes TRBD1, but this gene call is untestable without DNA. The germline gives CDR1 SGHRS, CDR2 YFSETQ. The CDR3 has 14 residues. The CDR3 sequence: CASRIRGTSYEQYF.

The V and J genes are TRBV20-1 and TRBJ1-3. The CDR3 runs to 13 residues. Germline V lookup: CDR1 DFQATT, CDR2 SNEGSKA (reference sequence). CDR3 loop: CSASQQSGNTIYF.

CDR3 amino acids: CASSLAGNGNYGYTF. V and J are TRBV5-4 and TRBJ1-2. The CDR3 spans 15 residues. The V gene's germline CDR1 is SGHNT and CDR2 YYREEE (reference sequence).